This T cell receptor (beta chain) was recorded in a study of shared clonotypes between healthy human individuals (TCRdb year 2020). Concerning the study at large: The cohort comprised two women and a few men aged 18 to 49 years. Leukapheresis yielded between about 0.94 and 10 billion PBMCs per donor. Blood TCR repertoires of a handful of healthy adults were deeply sequenced to estimate repertoire size and the extent of clonotype sharing between individuals. Different laboratories and diverse techniques were used to prepare libraries and sequence TCR repertoires, to increase sequencing depth and limit assay-specific biases. For each donor, CD4 naive and CD4 memory were each run on three plates, CD8 naive on two plates, and CD8 memory on one plate. What the study reported, not specific to this receptor: Based on pairwise subsampling, the degree of clonotype sharing among donors was expected to be affected by sequencing depth. Compared with non-shared clonotypes, the clonotypes found in all four sorted-subset donors had higher generation probabilities. Incomplete sequencing was indicated by rarefaction of sorted-subset datasets, despite the large sequencing depth. Naive subsets generally had larger estimated clonotype richness than memory subsets. Because the study included a small number of donors, the genetic and exposure-history diversity represented was limited. Across a few donors, 4.5% to 6.5% of naive CD4, roughly 3.5% of naive CD8, roughly 2.2% of memory CD4, and 0.3% to 0.45% of memory CD8 clonotypes were shared. Sampling was restricted to blood, and TCR repertoires in tissue are likely to differ from TCR repertoires in blood.

Donors were healthy HIV-negative adults with no recently reported acute infections or vaccinations. Every donor was a Caucasian adult residing in Nashville, Tennessee, USA. CD4+ T cells were enriched by magnetic negative selection; naive cells were then positively selected on CD45RA, and the negative fraction formed the memory subset. Blood was obtained by leukapheresis, after which PBMCs were separated by Ficoll-Histopaque density gradient centrifugation and cryopreserved in liquid nitrogen vapor phase. Purity and quantity of every magnetically sorted T cell population were checked by analytical flow cytometry. From each sorted fraction, genomic DNA was isolated and quantified by UV absorbance on a Nanodrop 2000c. A word on this clone: Its antigen remains unidentified. No clone much larger than this one lies a single base away; base qualities are absent.

Taken from the germline V gene (reference sequence), the CDR1 and CDR2 loops are SEHNR and FQNEAQ. The junction shows trimming of 3 bases on V and 7 bases on J, plus 19 bases between the germline ends. The CDR3, from cysteine to phenylalanine, totals 15 residues. Kept here is only the CDR3 DNA, which spans 45 bases and is read in frame from base 1. Using the deep immunoSEQ assay, TCR CDR3 regions were amplified from genomic DNA by multiplex PCR. Extracted genomic DNA from each cell subset was spread evenly across all wells of several immunoSEQ 96-well plates, with each plate serving as a replicate. For sorted subsets, each replicate PCR was loaded with around 200 ng genomic DNA, equivalent to 32,000 or so T cell genomes. Purified libraries were quantified with a Qubit 3.0 fluorometer, sized on a Bioanalyzer 2100, and re-quantified with the KAPA Library Quantification kit. Every immunoSEQ 96-well plate was sequenced on a separate single-read 150-cycle Illumina NextSeq 550 flow cell. The study's own analysis went as follows. The immunoSEQ output contained only junctional sequences without quality scores, so filtering could not match that applied to full-length reads. Sequences were annotated with PyIR, a Python wrapper for IgBLAST v1.9, and V/J genes and CDR3 were assigned using IMGT germline references. Reads were removed for weak V/J assignments (E-value above 1e-6), missing CDR3, stop codons, out-of-frame junctions, or ambiguous translated residues. V3J clonotypes were defined as sequences sharing the same inferred V gene, J gene, and CDR3 amino acid sequence. To compute the percentage overlap between repertoires, the number of shared unique clonotypes was divided by the size of the smaller repertoire. Three approaches were used to assess repertoire richness: RTK rarefaction, the Chao1 estimator, and Recon v2.1 estimates of unobserved clonotypes. OLGA was used to compute generation probabilities for all TCRbeta clonotypes that the gDNA method yielded from a handful of donors. Drawn from immuneACCESS, this table holds only the in-frame rearrangements with V and J called that TCRdb kept. Clones are partly lost; checked studies trace under half to an unresolved V gene and leave the rest unexplained. D and trimming were read from the DNA, whereas the V and J calls and clone size are those reported in that table. This sample lists around 550,000 clones; roughly 95% were detected once. The ten largest account for less than 0.06% of the sample.

The V and J segments used are TRBV7-9 and TRBJ2-7; the D gene assignment is perhaps TRBD1 or TRBD2, with each matching 5 bases. The sequenced sample was naive CD4+ T cells sorted from blood. The sample's cell subset or site label, decoded: CD45RA+ positively selected. This TCR derives from a woman between 25 and 40 years old in good health. The nucleotides are TGTGCCAGCAGCTTCCCGGGACGCGGACTTCGAGAGCAGTACTTC. Translated, this is CASSFPGRGLREQYF.